Following are 15 T cell receptor beta chains from one sample sequenced in a study of blood T cell repertoires in COVID-19. Clones were read by immunoSEQ multiplex PCR, and TCRdb kept only the in-frame ones, dropping some. Of tens of thousands of clones listed, under 90% are singletons. The sequenced sample consisted of peripheral blood. Receptor source: a human donor in a cohort sampled during active COVID-19.

CDR3 residues: CASSPPGQGDYSGYGYTF. DNA of the CDR3: TGTGCCAGCAGCCCTCCGGGACAGGGGGATTATTCCGGCTATGGCTACACCTTC. This sequence joins TRBV6-2 or TRBV6-3 and TRBJ1-2, with 11 bases identical to TRBD1. Germline CDR1 reads MNHEY; CDR2 reads SVGEGT. The CDR3 runs to 18 residues. V was pared by 6 bases and J by 4 bases, with 16 bases of the junction left unmatched.

This sequence joins TRBV6-2 or TRBV6-3 and TRBJ2-7; D is possibly TRBD1 (6 bases). V was trimmed by 4 bases and J by 3 bases, leaving 13 bases between them. The CDR3 is 14 residues long. Per the germline V gene, CDR1 is MNHEY and CDR2 is SVGEGT. CDR3 sequence reads: CASSSGTKLYEQYF. The CDR3 nucleotides read TGTGCCAGCAGTTCCGGGACAAAACTCTACGAGCAGTACTTC.

V gene TRBV24-1 combines with J gene TRBJ2-1; possibly TRBD1 for D (5 bases). V was cut by 3 bases and J by 12 bases, with 17 bases left in between. This CDR3 comprises 14 residues. Germline loops: CDR1 KGHDR, CDR2 SFDVKD. This CDR3 reads CATSDPPTVAGQFF. DNA for the CDR3: TGTGCCACCAGTGATCCCCCGACAGTAGCTGGGCAGTTCTTC.

The chain has TRBV7-2 and TRBJ2-7; 8 bases map to TRBD2. The CDR3 is made up of 14 amino acids. The germline gives CDR1 SGHTA, CDR2 FQGNSA. With 5 bases clipped from V and 2 bases from J, the junction kept 5 bases outside the gene matches. The CDR3 here is CASSLSGETYEQYF. CDR3 DNA: TGTGCCAGCAGCCTTAGCGGGGAAACCTACGAGCAGTACTTC.

J is TRBJ2-7 and V is TRBV7-2; TRBD1 might be the D (5 bases). The CDR3 consists of 14 residues. V gave up 4 bases and J gave up 5 bases, with 15 bases separating them. Germline V lookup: CDR1 SGHTA, CDR2 FQGNSA. The DNA for the CDR3 is TGTGCCAGCAGCTCCCCGAGCAGGGAACACGAGCAGTACTTC. It yields the protein CASSSPSREHEQYF.

The chain is built from TRBV29-1 and TRBJ1-2, with TRBD1 matching over 7 bases. The CDR3 consists of 15 residues. CDR1 and CDR2 from the germline V gene are SQVTM and ANQGSEA. V gave up 6 bases and J gave up 4 bases; unmatched junction bases: 14. In nucleotides, the CDR3 is TGCAGCGTCCCGGACAGGAACGGCGGTTTCTATGGCTACACCTTC. This gives the protein CSVPDRNGGFYGYTF.

The chain has TRBV6-2 or TRBV6-3 and TRBJ1-4; D call uncertain. Germline V gene data show CDR1 as MNHEY and CDR2 as SVGEGT. CDR3 length: 15 residues. Trimming left V 6 bases short and J 2 bases short, with 13 bases between. The CDR3, as DNA: TGTGCCAGCAGCCTTCCTTTCGGGACTAATGAAAAACTGTTTTTT. Protein sequence: CASSLPFGTNEKLFF.

The J gene is TRBJ1-2, the V gene TRBV4-3; TRBD1 is a possible D gene (6 bases). Germline V gene sequence: CDR1 LGHNA, CDR2 YSLEER. With 0 bases removed from V and 3 bases from J, the gap between germline ends came to 11 bases. The CDR3 has 15 amino acids. For the CDR3, the DNA is TGCGCCAGCAGCCAAGACGACAGGCAAGACTATGGCTACACCTTC. This codes for CASSQDDRQDYGYTF.

The chain carries TRBV2 and TRBJ1-1; 9 bases are a match to TRBD1. The trim removed 10 bases at V and 0 bases at J, leaving 12 bases unmatched. CDR1 SNHLY and CDR2 FYNNEI come from the germline V gene. The CDR3 totals 16 residues. The CDR3 coding sequence is TGTGCCATCCCTGTTCGGACAGGGGTGATGAACACTGAAGCTTTCTTT. It yields the protein CAIPVRTGVMNTEAFF. The complete variable domain, with remaining parts taken from reference TRBV2 and TRBJ1-1, reads EPEVTQTPSHQVTQMGQEVILRCVPISNHLYFYWYRQILGQKVEFLVSFYNNEISEKSEIFDDQFSVERPDGSNFTLKIRSTKLEDSAMYFCAIPVRTGVMNTEAFFGQGTRLTVV.

The rearrangement joins TRBV4-3 to TRBJ1-1; tentatively, D is TRBD1 (5 bases). The V gene's germline CDR1 is LGHNA and CDR2 YSLEER. The CDR3 length is 17 residues. Trimming cost V 0 bases and J 1 base, with 15 bases left between them. The CDR3 bases are TGCGCCAGCAGCCAAGATCTGTTCGTGACAGAGAACACTGAAGCTTTCTTT. It encodes CASSQDLFVTENTEAFF.

V is TRBV27 and J is TRBJ2-7; TRBD1 agrees at 10 bases. The CDR3 contains 15 residues. CDR1 is MNHEY and CDR2 is SMNVEV in the germline V gene (reference sequence). J was trimmed by 5 bases and V by 0 bases; bases with no gene match: 4. DNA of the CDR3: TGTGCCAGCAGTTTATCGGGACAGGGGTACGACGAGCAGTACTTC. This translates into CASSLSGQGYDEQYF.

The genes are TRBV12-3 or TRBV12-4 and TRBJ2-7, with a tentative D call TRBD1 (5 bases). The CDR3 is made up of 13 amino acids. With 6 bases removed from V and 1 base from J, the gap between germline ends came to 10 bases. CDR3 region: CASSPTESYEQYF. For the CDR3, the DNA is TGTGCCAGCAGCCCGACAGAATCCTACGAGCAGTACTTC.

The chain recombines TRBV19 with TRBJ2-6; D is unresolved. Germline CDR1 is LNHDA and CDR2 is SQIVND (reference sequence). V lost 7 bases and J 2 bases, leaving 3 bases between the germline ends. The CDR3 is 12 residues long. The CDR3 loop reads CASNTGANVLTF. The CDR3 DNA follows: TGTGCCAGTAACACTGGGGCCAACGTCCTGACTTTC.

The chain employs TRBV6-5 and TRBJ1-1, with D unresolved. V shed 2 bases and J shed 6 bases, with 16 bases lying between them. This CDR3 has 15 residues. The V gene's germline CDR1 is MNHEY and CDR2 SVGAGI. Written as DNA, the CDR3 is TGTGCCAGCAGTTACGACACAAGCCCTTTGGCTGAAGCTTTCTTT. It yields the protein CASSYDTSPLAEAFF.

J is TRBJ1-1 and V is TRBV19; no reliable D call. The CDR3 totals 17 residues. The germline gives CDR1 LNHDA, CDR2 SQIVND (reference sequence). Deletions cut 3 bases from V and 5 bases from J, with 22 bases between. The CDR3, as DNA: TGTGCCAGTAGTATTGCCCCCGGGAGCGATGGCGGAACTGAAGCTTTCTTT. It encodes CASSIAPGSDGGTEAFF. The whole variable domain, remainder taken from reference TRBV19 and TRBJ1-1, is DGGITQSPKYLFRKEGQNVTLSCEQNLNHDAMYWYRQDPGQGLRLIYYSQIVNDFQKGDIAEGYSVSREKKESFPLTVTSAQKNPTAFYLCASSIAPGSDGGTEAFFGQGTRLTVV.